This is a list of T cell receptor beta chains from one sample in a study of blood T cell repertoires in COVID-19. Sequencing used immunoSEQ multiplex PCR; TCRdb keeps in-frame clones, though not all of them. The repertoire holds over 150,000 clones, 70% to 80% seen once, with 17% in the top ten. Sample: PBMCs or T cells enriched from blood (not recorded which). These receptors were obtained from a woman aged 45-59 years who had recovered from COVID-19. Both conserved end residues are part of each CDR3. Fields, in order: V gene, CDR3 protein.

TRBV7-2,CASSLVSIGGNEQFF
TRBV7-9,CASSLSPGAGELFF
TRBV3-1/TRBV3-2,CASSQSRKNTGELFF
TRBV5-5,CASSGTSGTVQYF
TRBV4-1,CASSQDQAGGHQRELFF
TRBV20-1,CSATDRNTIYF
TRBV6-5,CAFAPGQGYGYTF
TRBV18,CASSPPSGSANQPQHF
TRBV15,CATSRGTSGSYNEQFF
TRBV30,CAWSVQEGNTIYF
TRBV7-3,CASSLGRGRANEQFF
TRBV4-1,CASSQGLGQGTTSETQYF
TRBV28,CASSLRGFGNYGYTF
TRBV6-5,CASHLAGDRDEQFF
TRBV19,CASTPKGGEPPNEQFF
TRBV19,CASSIAISGPLHIQYF
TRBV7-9,CASSLPQGGYEQYF
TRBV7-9,CASSLMAGADYNEQFF
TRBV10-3,CAISEKGQANQPQHF
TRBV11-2,CASSLVRLTGELFF
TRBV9,CASGSGSSYEQYF
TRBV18,CASAPSSYEQYF
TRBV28,CASSFGGDYGYTF
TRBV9,CASSGLAGANEQFF
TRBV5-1,CASSSAGGSYNEQFF
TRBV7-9,CASSFLGQGGEKLFF
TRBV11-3,CASSIGTSGVYNEQFF
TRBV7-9,CDSYTRGRAYGYTF
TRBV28,CASSLNPRPSGNTIYF
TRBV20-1,CSAALVMQYF
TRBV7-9,CASSPGQGGGELFF
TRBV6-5,CASRPPGQVNYEQYF
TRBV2,CASGGTVGETQYF
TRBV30,CAWRDIRNYGYTF
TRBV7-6,CASSFSPGQGANEQFF
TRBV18,CASSGQGAPHSYEQYF
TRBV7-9,CASSEGLDTYEQYF
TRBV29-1,CSVNPAGAWTDTQYF
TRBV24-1,CATSDYTSGRARGSYNEQFF
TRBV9,CASSARGEGYNEQFF
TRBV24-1,CATSDPGTSGTDEQFF
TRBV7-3,CASSLTGSNEQFF
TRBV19,CASRSGKMPMKSPLHF
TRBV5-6,CASSGMRAGVETQYF
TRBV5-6,CASSLGGSYNEQFF
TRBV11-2,CASSLDPGGWDYGYTF
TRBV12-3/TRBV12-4,CASSRGTGELFF
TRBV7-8,CASSFLTGYGNQPQHF
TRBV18,CASSQRSYEQYF
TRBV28,CASRLLAGGRQETQYF